The 26 T cell receptor beta chains below come from one sample, sequenced in a study of shared clonotypes between healthy human individuals. Sequencing used immunoSEQ multiplex PCR; TCRdb keeps in-frame clones, though not all of them. The repertoire has over 2 million clones, 92% of them found once; the top ten carry 0.37%. Sequences were obtained from naive CD4+ T cells from PBMCs. Subset noted: CD45RA+ positively selected. These receptors originate from a man aged 18 to 35 in good health. Some clones in this sample may be carry-over from other donors' samples.

The chain combines TRBV7-9 with TRBJ2-7; D may be TRBD1 (6 bases). The CDR3 runs 15 residues. Trimming removed 5 bases from V and 2 bases from J, with 16 bases in between. Germline CDR1 and CDR2: SEHNR and FQNEAQ (reference sequence). CDR3 nucleotides: TGTGCCAGCAGCCCCGGACAGACCACCCCCTACGAGCAGTACTTC. This translates into CASSPGQTTPYEQYF.

V usage is TRBV13 and J usage is TRBJ1-2; D is unresolved. Trimming shortened V by 1 base and J by 7 bases, and 16 bases separated the two germline ends. CDR1 PRHDT and CDR2 FYEKMQ come from the germline V gene (reference sequence). CDR3 length: 15 amino acids. CDR3 residues: CASSLASGDAFGYTF. The CDR3 nucleotides read TGTGCCAGCAGCTTAGCTTCCGGGGATGCCTTTGGCTACACCTTC.

The genes are TRBV2 and TRBJ1-1, with D tentatively TRBD1 (5 bases). The CDR3 runs 13 residues. The germline CDR1 and CDR2 sequences are SNHLY and FYNNEI. Trimming took off 8 bases at V and 0 bases at J, with 10 bases between the two ends. CDR3 sequence reads: CASGAAMNTEAFF. The CDR3 DNA reads as TGTGCCAGCGGGGCAGCCATGAACACTGAAGCTTTCTTT.

The chain employs TRBV7-2 and TRBJ2-3; D call uncertain. The CDR3 has 15 amino acids. From germline, CDR1 is SGHTA and CDR2 FQGNSA. Trimming removed 2 bases from V and 1 base from J, with 10 bases in between. The chain's CDR3 is CASSLFVPRTDTQYF. The CDR3 region has the DNA TGTGCCAGCAGCTTATTCGTACCCCGCACAGATACGCAGTATTTT.

Comments on this clone: The CDR3 does not end in the conserved phenylalanine or tryptophan, so this is likely a read error. The rearrangement uses TRBV25-1 and TRBJ2-7; no definite D call. Germline loops: CDR1 MGHDK, CDR2 SYGVNS. The germline V and J ends were trimmed by 0 bases and 3 bases, with 6 bases remaining between them. The CDR3 totals 13 residues. In DNA, the CDR3 is TGTGCCAGCAGTGAATATGGAGACTACGAGCAGTACCTC. Translating gives CASSEYGDYEQYL.

This clone has a handful of counts. V and J are TRBV19 and TRBJ1-5; 9 nucleotides agree with TRBD1. This CDR3 contains 17 residues. The V gene end was trimmed by 3 bases and the J gene end by 0 bases; junction bases not matched to a gene: 6. In germline, CDR1 is LNHDA, CDR2 SQIVND (reference sequence). This chain's CDR3 is CASSITGGTHSNQPQHF. CDR3 coding DNA: TGTGCCAGTAGTATTACAGGGGGCACTCATAGCAATCAGCCCCAGCATTTT.

The rearrangement joins TRBV5-1 to TRBJ1-6, with 7 bases lining up with TRBD1. With V trimmed by 1 base and J by 8 bases, 6 bases remained unmatched. Germline V gives CDR1 SGHRS, CDR2 YFSETQ. The CDR3 runs 15 residues. CDR3 amino acids: CASSLSTGVYSPLHF. The CDR3 nucleotides are TGCGCCAGCAGCTTGAGCACAGGGGTTTATTCACCCCTCCACTTT.

The genes are TRBV7-2 and TRBJ1-5, with unresolved D. The CDR3 sequence is 13 residues long. Looked up from germline, CDR1 is SGHTA and CDR2 is FQGNSA. With 3 bases removed from V and 8 bases from J, the gap between germline ends came to 11 bases. In nucleotides, the CDR3 is TGTGCCAGCAGCTTTAGGGAGCTGGAGCCCCAGCATTTT. It yields the protein CASSFRELEPQHF.

The CDR3 DNA reads TGTGCCAGCAGCTACGAGGGACTCTATGGCTACACCTTC. Translating it yields CASSYEGLYGYTF. This sequence joins TRBV11-2 and TRBJ1-2, with a tentative D call TRBD1 (5 bases). This CDR3 is built from 13 residues. Looked up from germline, CDR1 is SGHAT and CDR2 is FQNNGV. V lost 4 bases, J lost 4 bases, and 10 bases lay in between. Drawing the rest from reference TRBV11-2 and TRBJ1-2, the complete variable domain is EAGVAQSPRYKIIEKRQSVAFWCNPISGHATLYWYQQILGQGPKLLIQFQNNGVVDDSQLPKDRFSAERLKGVDSTLKIQPAKLEDSAVYLCASSYEGLYGYTFGSGTRLTVV.

The genes are TRBV29-1 and TRBJ2-1, with 10 bases identical to TRBD2. The CDR3 is 17 residues long. Germline lookup yields CDR1 SQVTM and CDR2 ANQGSEA. V shed 6 bases, J shed 0 bases, and the junction held 11 bases outside the gene matches. The CDR3 DNA reads as TGCAGCGTAGCCAACCGCCCTAGCGGGAGCTCCTACAATGAGCAGTTCTTC. It translates to CSVANRPSGSSYNEQFF.

The chain carries TRBV7-2 and TRBJ2-5, with D perhaps matching TRBD1 or TRBD2 (6 bases each). V lost 5 bases and J lost 5, with 15 bases in between. This CDR3 spans 14 amino acids. The V gene's germline CDR1 is SGHTA and CDR2 FQGNSA. DNA for the CDR3: TGTGCCAGCAGCCAAAGGGGGGTTTGGGAGACCCAGTACTTC. As protein: CASSQRGVWETQYF. Based on the CDR3 plus reference TRBV7-2 and TRBJ2-5, the full variable domain is GAGVSQSPSNKVTEKGKDVELRCDPISGHTALYWYRQSLGQGLEFLIYFQGNSAPDKSGLPSDRFSAERTGGSVSTLTIQRTQQEDSAVYLCASSQRGVWETQYFGPGTRLLVL.

V usage is TRBV11-3 and J usage is TRBJ1-6; D is ambiguous. Between the trimmed V and J ends, which lost 1 base and 12 bases, there was a span of 7 bases. Per germline, CDR1 SGHNT and CDR2 YENEEA. The CDR3 loop spans 12 amino acids. CDR3 residues: CASSLGVGPLHF. Written as DNA, the CDR3 is TGTGCCAGCAGCTTAGGGGTCGGACCCCTCCACTTT.

As DNA, the CDR3 is TGTGCCAGTAATAATGAAAAACTGTTTTTT. Encoded protein: CASNNEKLFF. The V gene is TRBV19, the J gene TRBJ1-4, with D hard to call. Trimming took off 7 bases at V and 4 bases at J, with 1 base between the two ends. The germline V gene has CDR1 LNHDA and CDR2 SQIVND (reference sequence). The CDR3 totals 10 residues.

This clone has more than one count but fewer than ten. The J gene is TRBJ1-4, the V gene TRBV6-5; 7 bases agree with TRBD1. CDR1 and CDR2 from the germline V gene are MNHEY and SVGAGI. With 7 bases clipped from V and 6 bases from J, the junction kept 8 bases outside the gene matches. This CDR3 spans 14 amino acids. CDR3 sequence (DNA): TGTGCCAGCAAGGGGGCAGGGGGTGATGAAAAACTGTTTTTT. Protein: CASKGAGGDEKLFF.

The chain carries TRBV5-1 and TRBJ2-5; 7 bases align to TRBD1. Germline CDR1 is SGHRS and CDR2 is YFSETQ. V lost 7 bases and J lost 4; bases outside the gene matches: 10. This CDR3 is built from 14 residues. The CDR3: CASHAGGFGETQYF. For the CDR3, the DNA is TGCGCCAGCCATGCAGGGGGTTTCGGAGAGACCCAGTACTTC.

The rearrangement joins TRBV5-6 to TRBJ2-1; 10 nucleotides agree with TRBD2. This CDR3 region has 15 residues. J gave up 8 bases and V 5 bases, and 10 bases lay outside the gene matches. Germline-derived CDR1 and CDR2 are SGHDT and YYEEEE. CDR3 region: CASRPGLARRDEQFF. The CDR3 nucleotides are TGTGCCAGCAGGCCGGGACTAGCGAGAAGGGATGAGCAGTTCTTC.

This chain uses TRBV7-2 with TRBJ1-2; D is undetermined. The CDR3 loop spans 15 amino acids. Germline V gene sequence: CDR1 SGHTA, CDR2 FQGNSA. V was shortened by 2 bases and J by 1 base, with 11 bases between the two germline ends. The CDR3 DNA reads TGTGCCAGCAGCTTAATTCAAGGCCTTAACTATGGCTACACCTTC. It is translated as CASSLIQGLNYGYTF.

The chain links TRBV7-2 to TRBJ1-2; tentative D call: TRBD1 (5 bases). The ends were cut back, 7 bases at V and 7 bases at J, with 22 bases in the middle. CDR1 is SGHTA and CDR2 is FQGNSA in the germline V gene. This CDR3 is 15 amino acids long. CDR3 residues: CASNTYGSGMSGYTF. The CDR3 DNA follows: TGTGCCAGCAACACTTACGGTTCAGGGATGAGTGGCTACACCTTC.

CDR3 sequence reads: CASSPDPNQPQHF. CDR3 nucleotides: TGTGCCAGCAGCCCGGACCCAAATCAGCCCCAGCATTTT. This chain connects TRBV5-4 to TRBJ1-5, with no clear D. Trimming shortened V by 4 bases and J by 4 bases, and 9 bases separated the two germline ends. CDR3 length: 13 residues. Germline-derived CDR1 and CDR2 are SGHNT and YYREEE (reference sequence).

The V call is TRBV18, the J call TRBJ2-5; no clear D gene. Germline loops: CDR1 KGHSH, CDR2 LQKENI. This CDR3 has 15 amino acids. V shed 0 bases and J shed 5 bases, with 13 bases lying between them. The DNA of the CDR3 is TGTGCCAGCTCACCACCGTCTCGGCTGCGGGAGACCCAGTACTTC. This codes for CASSPPSRLRETQYF.

The chain joins TRBV7-9 to TRBJ1-2, with 7 bases lining up with TRBD1. With V trimmed by 1 base and J by 5 bases, 7 bases remained unmatched. CDR1 and CDR2 from the germline V gene are SEHNR and FQNEAQ (reference sequence). This CDR3 spans 15 amino acids. The CDR3 nucleotides read TGTGCCAGCAGCTTAGGCGACAGGGCGTTGTATGGCTACACCTTC. Its translation: CASSLGDRALYGYTF.

J is TRBJ2-2 and V is TRBV2, with D perhaps matching TRBD1 (6 bases). The germline CDR1 and CDR2 sequences are SNHLY and FYNNEI. This CDR3 has 15 amino acids. The V end lost 5 bases, the J end lost 1 base, and 11 bases lay between the germline ends. CDR3 loop: CASSKEQGNTGELFF. CDR3 bases: TGTGCCAGCAGTAAAGAACAGGGGAACACCGGGGAGCTGTTTTTT. The complete variable domain, with remaining parts taken from reference TRBV2 and TRBJ2-2, reads EPEVTQTPSHQVTQMGQEVILRCVPISNHLYFYWYRQILGQKVEFLVSFYNNEISEKSEIFDDQFSVERPDGSNFTLKIRSTKLEDSAMYFCASSKEQGNTGELFFGEGSRLTVL.

CDR3 DNA: TGTGCCAGCAGCTTAGTCGGCAGGGCACTCGACGAGCAGTACTTC. Residues: CASSLVGRALDEQYF. The chain carries TRBV7-2 and TRBJ2-7; tentative D call: TRBD1 (5 bases). With 1 base removed from V and 5 bases from J, the gap between germline ends came to 15 bases. The CDR3 length is 15 residues. Germline V gene lookup returns CDR1 SGHTA and CDR2 FQGNSA. The entire variable domain, with the rest obtained from reference TRBV7-2 and TRBJ2-7, is as follows: GAGVSQSPSNKVTEKGKDVELRCDPISGHTALYWYRQSLGQGLEFLIYFQGNSAPDKSGLPSDRFSAERTGGSVSTLTIQRTQQEDSAVYLCASSLVGRALDEQYFGPGTRLTVT.

The rearrangement joins TRBV10-3 to TRBJ1-2; the D gene is possibly TRBD1 (6 bases). The CDR3 runs to 15 residues. Germline V gene sequence: CDR1 ENHRY, CDR2 SYGVKD. V was shortened by 3 bases and J by 2 bases, with 13 bases between the two germline ends. CDR3 protein: CAISDFSGANYGYTF. CDR3 in DNA: TGTGCCATCAGTGATTTCTCAGGGGCGAACTATGGCTACACCTTC.

The V gene is TRBV28, the J gene TRBJ2-7, with D possibly being TRBD1 (6 bases). Germline CDR1 is MDHEN and CDR2 is SYDVKM. V was trimmed by 6 bases and J by 5 bases, leaving 14 bases between them. This CDR3 spans 13 amino acids. Here the CDR3 reads CASSKQGPNEQYF. As DNA, the CDR3 is TGTGCCAGCAGCAAACAGGGCCCAAACGAGCAGTACTTC.

This clone was seen just once. The chain uses TRBV7-9 and TRBJ2-1; TRBD2 matches 11 bases. From germline, CDR1 is SEHNR and CDR2 FQNEAQ (reference sequence). Trimming cost V 5 bases and J 5 bases; bases outside gene matches: 8. This CDR3 region has 16 residues. The CDR3: CASSPTSGRVHNEQFF. In nucleotides, the CDR3 is TGTGCCAGCAGCCCCACTAGCGGGAGAGTCCACAATGAGCAGTTCTTC.